This TCR beta chain was documented in a study of neurological immune-mediated disorders. Whole-study findings and limits: Across subjects, no CDR3 amino acid sequence appeared in expanded clones of more than one subject, a finding that suggested private repertoires in all groups.

In regard to this clonotype: As yet, its antigen is unknown. This may be a read error, as it is one base from a much larger clone.

Germline V CDR1 and CDR2: SGHDT, YYEEEE. Trimming left V 1 base short and J 6 bases short, with 10 bases between. The CDR3 is made up of 14 amino acids. Time point: longitudinal time-point 3. TCRdb re-analysed the 5' RACE reads in MiXCR, keeping a single row per CDR3 protein. The sample carries roughly 100,000 distinct CDR3 sequences, under 14% recorded once. Sequenced material: PBMCs. This sequence originates from a female donor with HTLV-1-associated myelopathy (HAM/TSP). This chain joins TRBV5-6 and TRBJ2-2; no clear D gene. CDR3 DNA: TGTGCCAGCAGCTTGAAACAGATCGCCGGGGAGCTGTTTTTT. It translates to CASSLKQIAGELFF.